The text below deals with one TCR beta chain. This sample is drawn from a study of blood T cell repertoires in COVID-19. Study information: Samples representing acute and convalescent COVID-19 were sourced from the United States, Italy and Spain. From T cells, B-cell-depleted T cells, or PBMCs came the material, which was cDNA or gDNA.

Germline CDR1 and CDR2: MDHEN and SYDVKM. The J segment lost 8 bases and the V segment lost 5 bases, leaving 6 bases of the junction unmatched. The CDR3 is 14 amino acids. Original data processing: Nucleated cell counts were estimated from reference gene primer amplification. The repertoire was sequenced with immunoSEQ multiplex PCR; TCRdb's copy has only in-frame clones and lacks some. V, J and clone size reflect that table, while D and trimming were determined from the DNA. This table has 110,000 or so clones, about 85% appearing once. Sequenced: peripheral blood. The chain links TRBV28 to TRBJ1-6, with 7 nucleotides matching TRBD1. The TCR originated in a man in his forties or fifties with acute or convalescent COVID-19. The CDR3 region has the DNA TGTGCCAGCAGTCCTCGAACAGGGGATTCACCCCTCCACTTT. This encodes CASSPRTGDSPLHF.